Listed below are T cell receptor beta chains from one sample, sequenced in a study of CXCR3-negative and CXCR3-positive naive CD8 T cells. Reanalyzing the 5' RACE reads, TCRdb keeps one entry per CDR3 protein, without DNA. Recorded here are about 110,000 distinct CDR3 sequences; the top ten clones represent 0.35% to 0.4%. The sequencing input was naive CXCR3+ CD8+ T cells from blood. The receptors stem from a human donor in good health. Some clones in this sample may be carry-over from other donors' samples. Each CDR3 is given with its conserved first and last residue. Each record gives: J gene, V gene, CDR3 protein.

TRBJ2-5 TRBV24-1 CATSDLDTSGRGPETQYF
TRBJ2-7 TRBV9 CASSVAVAGLEQYF
TRBJ2-2 TRBV28 CASSLSDHSTGELFF
TRBJ2-7 TRBV29-1 CSVEDQRTGLEQYF
TRBJ2-7 TRBV4-2 CASSPPGTGGNEQYF
TRBJ1-2 TRBV29-1 CSVAGTHYGYTF
TRBJ2-1 TRBV7-9 CASSSLDLSNEQFF
TRBJ2-1 TRBV29-1 CSVEIQGDEQFF
TRBJ2-7 TRBV6-2/TRBV6-3 CASAQLVYEQYF
TRBJ2-1 TRBV11-3 CASRTTEGYNEQFF
TRBJ2-7 TRBV29-1 CSVRDTSLEQYF
TRBJ1-2 TRBV29-1 CSVETGHLDGYTF
TRBJ2-5 TRBV9 CASSTPRETQYF
TRBJ2-7 TRBV6-6 CASSLGEDIDYEQYF
TRBJ2-4 TRBV15 CATSRDVAPANIQYF
TRBJ2-7 TRBV28 CASSFRGLAVTYEQYF
TRBJ1-1 TRBV4-2 CASSQEPGTNTEAFF
TRBJ2-1 TRBV12-3/TRBV12-4 CASSLVDYGRAHNEQFF
TRBJ2-1 TRBV20-1 CSARGQADNEQFF
TRBJ1-2 TRBV28 CASSLGTLYGYTF
TRBJ2-7 TRBV6-1 CASSVEGGSYEQYF
TRBJ2-5 TRBV12-3/TRBV12-4 CASSLGTPAETQYF
TRBJ1-1 TRBV21-1 CASSKRRPNTEAFF
TRBJ1-1 TRBV7-9 CASSLGGNRGTEAFF
TRBJ2-7 TRBV20-1 CSAREIYEQYF
TRBJ2-1 TRBV5-6 CASILDGAYNEQFF
TRBJ2-3 TRBV29-1 CSVEGGPLGPGTGGMVDTQYF
TRBJ1-1 TRBV9 CASSANRLGYTEAFF
TRBJ2-1 TRBV19 CASSDLFSGGTYNEQFF
TRBJ2-1 TRBV29-1 CSVEDGPYNEQFF
TRBJ1-1 TRBV12-5 CASGFETGEAFF
TRBJ2-7 TRBV29-1 CSVAAGTAGYEQYF
TRBJ2-1 TRBV19 CASSPYLGWQFF
TRBJ1-1 TRBV28 CASSLMAGMNTEAFF
TRBJ2-7 TRBV5-1 CASSIGLAGGYEQYF